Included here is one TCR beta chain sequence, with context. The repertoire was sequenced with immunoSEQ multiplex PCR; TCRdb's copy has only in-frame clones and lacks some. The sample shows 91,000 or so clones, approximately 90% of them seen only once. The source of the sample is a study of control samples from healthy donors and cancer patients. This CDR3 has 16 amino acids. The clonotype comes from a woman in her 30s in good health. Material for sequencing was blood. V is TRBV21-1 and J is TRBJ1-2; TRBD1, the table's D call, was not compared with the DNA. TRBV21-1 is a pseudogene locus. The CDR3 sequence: CASSKGLMGRPYGYTF. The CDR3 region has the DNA TGTGCCAGCAGCAAAGGTCTGATGGGCCGTCCCTATGGCTACACCTTC.